These T cell receptor beta chains were read from a single sample in a study of regulatory T cells in long-lasting Graves disease. TCRdb re-analysed the multiplex PCR reads in MiXCR, keeping a single row per CDR3 protein. Among 450,000 to 500,000 distinct CDR3 sequences listed, 15% to 20% were seen once. The data were also submitted as part of a second study, on T cells in Graves' hyperthyroidism and ophthalmopathy.

The sample was peripheral blood mononuclear cells (PBMCs), taken at new diagnosis, from a patient treated with antithyroid drugs. These receptors were taken from a man aged 35 to 55 with Graves disease. CDR3s include the opening cysteine and the closing phenylalanine or tryptophan. The order of the fields is clone size, D gene, J gene, V gene, CDR3 protein, CDR3 DNA. A D gene is named only where the DNA matches it firmly. Only part of the rows carry a size: once, few, many, or a class if the clone is expanded.

size: few
D: NA
J: TRBJ2-2
V: TRBV5-1
CDR3: CASSLARTNTGELFF
DNA: TGCGCCAGCAGCTTGGCTAGGACGAACACCGGGGAGCTGTTTTTT

size: NA
D: TRBD2
J: TRBJ2-1
V: TRBV7-9
CDR3: CASSQAGALYNEQFF
DNA: TGTGCCAGCAGCCAAGCGGGAGCGCTCTACAATGAGCAGTTCTTC

size: few
D: NA
J: TRBJ2-2
V: TRBV6-2/TRBV6-3
CDR3: CATQPSRGTAGELFF
DNA: TGTGCCACACAACCCTCAAGGGGAACGGCCGGGGAGCTGTTTTTT

size: few
D: NA
J: TRBJ1-1
V: TRBV9
CDR3: CASSQGHMNTEAFF
DNA: TGTGCCAGCTCACAGGGTCACATGAACACTGAAGCTTTCTTT

size: once
D: NA
J: TRBJ2-1
V: TRBV6-1
CDR3: CATRTGIRNEQFF
DNA: TGTGCCACCCGCACGGGGATACGTAATGAGCAGTTCTTC

size: few
D: NA
J: TRBJ2-7
V: TRBV20-1
CDR3: CSAWGGGQHYEQYF
DNA: TGCAGTGCTTGGGGGGGGGGACAGCACTACGAGCAGTACTTC

size: few
D: NA
J: TRBJ2-5
V: TRBV6-2/TRBV6-3
CDR3: CASSYRSAEKYQETQYF
DNA: TGTGCCAGCAGTTACAGGTCAGCGGAGAAGTACCAAGAGACCCAGTACTTC

size: NA
D: TRBD1
J: TRBJ2-3
V: TRBV25-1
CDR3: CASSDVGTAMF
DNA: TGTGCCAGCAGTGATGTTGGGACAGCAATGTTT

size: many
D: NA
J: TRBJ2-5
V: TRBV12-3/TRBV12-4
CDR3: CASSLGGTPRQETQYF
DNA: TGTGCCAGCAGTTTAGGCGGGACGCCACGCCAAGAGACCCAGTACTTC

size: many
D: TRBD1
J: TRBJ2-7
V: TRBV12-3/TRBV12-4
CDR3: CASSLQGDIYEQYF
DNA: TGTGCCAGCAGTTTACAGGGGGACATTTACGAGCAGTACTTC

size: many
D: NA
J: TRBJ1-5
V: TRBV6-1
CDR3: CASRLWGGDSNQPQHF
DNA: TGTGCCAGCAGACTCTGGGGAGGGGATAGCAATCAGCCCCAGCATTTT

size: many
D: TRBD2
J: TRBJ2-7
V: TRBV3-1
CDR3: CASSQTSGPYEQYF
DNA: TGTGCCAGCAGCCAGACTAGCGGGCCCTACGAGCAGTACTTC

size: NA
D: NA
J: TRBJ1-1
V: TRBV6-2/TRBV6-3
CDR3: CASSEAPMKNTEAFF
DNA: TGTGCCAGCAGTGAAGCTCCTATGAAGAACACTGAAGCTTTCTTT

size: NA
D: NA
J: TRBJ1-5
V: TRBV7-4
CDR3: CASSLDFVRGVTRPQHF
DNA: TGTGCCAGCAGCTTAGACTTTGTCAGGGGCGTAACCAGGCCCCAGCATTTT

size: few
D: TRBD2
J: TRBJ2-1
V: TRBV9
CDR3: CASSVAPSGNNEQFF
DNA: TGTGCCAGCAGCGTAGCTCCTAGCGGGAACAATGAGCAGTTCTTC

size: NA
D: TRBD2
J: TRBJ2-1
V: TRBV5-5
CDR3: CASSFPTSGISHNEQFF
DNA: TGTGCCAGCAGCTTCCCAACTAGCGGGATAAGTCACAATGAGCAGTTCTTC

size: many
D: NA
J: TRBJ2-4
V: TRBV6-1
CDR3: CASSPDRRVDIQYF
DNA: TGTGCCAGCAGTCCGGACAGGAGGGTGGACATTCAGTACTTC

size: few
D: NA
J: TRBJ2-7
V: TRBV2
CDR3: CASSEWGFEQYF
DNA: TGTGCCAGCAGTGAATGGGGGTTCGAGCAGTACTTC

size: NA
D: NA
J: TRBJ1-1
V: TRBV20-1
CDR3: CSAEKGGSEAFF
DNA: TGCAGTGCCGAAAAGGGCGGCTCTGAAGCTTTCTTT

size: NA
D: NA
J: TRBJ1-1
V: TRBV7-9
CDR3: CASSFEIGWTEAFF
DNA: TGTGCCAGCAGCTTTGAAATTGGGTGGACTGAAGCTTTCTTT

size: many
D: NA
J: TRBJ1-1
V: TRBV30
CDR3: CAWSVPGTEAFF
DNA: TGTGCCTGGAGTGTACCGGGCACTGAAGCTTTCTTT

size: many
D: NA
J: TRBJ2-5
V: TRBV5-6
CDR3: CASSGAGQGEETQYF
DNA: TGTGCCAGCAGCGGGGCGGGGCAGGGGGAAGAGACCCAGTACTTC

size: many
D: NA
J: TRBJ1-4
V: TRBV5-1
CDR3: CASSPGAVDEKLFF
DNA: TGCGCCAGCAGCCCAGGGGCAGTGGATGAAAAACTGTTTTTT

size: NA
D: NA
J: TRBJ2-3
V: TRBV29-1
CDR3: CSAGALPDTQYF
DNA: TGCAGCGCCGGGGCCCTCCCAGATACGCAGTATTTT

size: many
D: NA
J: TRBJ2-4
V: TRBV5-1
CDR3: CASSPEQAKNIQYF
DNA: TGCGCCAGCAGCCCGGAGCAGGCCAAAAACATTCAGTACTTC

size: many
D: TRBD2
J: TRBJ2-7
V: TRBV12-3/TRBV12-4
CDR3: CASRNSGSPYEQYF
DNA: TGTGCCAGCAGGAATAGCGGGAGCCCCTACGAGCAGTACTTC

size: many
D: TRBD2
J: TRBJ2-1
V: TRBV7-6
CDR3: CASSSPAGLPSNNEQFF
DNA: TGTGCCAGCAGCTCCCCAGCGGGATTACCGTCCAACAATGAGCAGTTCTTC

size: many
D: NA
J: TRBJ2-3
V: TRBV28
CDR3: CASSSTSDTQYF
DNA: TGTGCCAGCAGTTCCACTTCAGATACGCAGTATTTT

size: NA
D: TRBD1
J: TRBJ1-2
V: TRBV20-1
CDR3: CSAHRDRVNNYGYTF
DNA: TGCAGTGCTCACCGGGACAGGGTAAATAACTATGGCTACACCTTC